Reported below is one T cell receptor (beta chain). This entry belongs to a study of control samples from healthy donors and cancer patients. Trimming shortened V by 5 bases and J by 1 base, and 11 bases separated the two germline ends. Germline assignment: CDR1 SEHNR and CDR2 FQNEAQ (reference sequence). The CDR3 covers 14 residues. Generated by immunoSEQ multiplex PCR, the TCRdb table keeps only in-frame clones and is missing some. The data hold roughly 220,000 clones, with around 94% observed a single time. Sequenced input: blood. The sequence came from a man aged 50 or older in good health. The rearrangement uses TRBV7-9 and TRBJ1-1; possible D gene TRBD1, 5 bases. CDR3 residues: CASSQAGKNTEAFF. In DNA, the CDR3 is TGTGCCAGCAGCCAGGCAGGGAAGAACACTGAAGCTTTCTTT.